Listed below are T cell receptor beta chains from one sample, sequenced in a study of radiotherapy plus CTLA-4 blockade in lung cancer. Sequencing was performed with immunoSEQ multiplex PCR; in TCRdb, only in-frame clones are kept and a portion is missing. This sample has 40,000 to 50,000 clones, with 60% to 80% found just once. The sequencing used peripheral blood, collected from a patient treated with radiotherapy plus ipilimumab. Receptors were obtained from a human donor with non-small cell lung cancer who had stable disease on radiotherapy plus ipilimumab. Both conserved end residues are part of each CDR3. The D gene is left open where the match is weak. Size values are once, few and many counts, or a class for expanded clones, and some rows have none.

CASSEGTSGTDTQYF | NA | TRBJ2-3 | TRBV6-4 | TRBD2
CASSLGLAGAYNEQFF | NA | TRBJ2-1 | TRBV7-2 | TRBD2
CASSTRTSGDHYEQYF | NA | TRBJ2-7 | TRBV7-3 | TRBD2
CASSADRGRTGELFF | NA | TRBJ2-2 | TRBV5-6 | TRBD1
CASSVGLGTPLHF | NA | TRBJ1-6 | TRBV9 | NA
CASSKLRQGAGNEQFF | few | TRBJ2-1 | TRBV21-1 | NA
CASGRGTTEAFF | NA | TRBJ1-1 | TRBV28 | NA
CASSRTSRAQPQHF | NA | TRBJ1-5 | TRBV28 | NA
CASSLLAVQETQYF | NA | TRBJ2-5 | TRBV28 | TRBD2
CASSLEVARGNTQYF | once | TRBJ2-3 | TRBV7-9 | NA
CASSNERPETQYF | NA | TRBJ2-5 | TRBV5-1 | NA
CSVTRATEAFF | NA | TRBJ1-1 | TRBV29-1 | NA
CASSLEGGGNQPQHF | few | TRBJ1-5 | TRBV5-1 | NA
CASSYLRPDSGNTIYF | NA | TRBJ1-3 | TRBV6-6 | NA
CSVKRGSTDTQYF | NA | TRBJ2-3 | TRBV29-1 | NA
CASSARDQGPNEQFF | NA | TRBJ2-1 | TRBV6-1 | NA
CASSVTPYSNQPQHF | NA | TRBJ1-5 | TRBV5-6 | NA
CASSPRLLAGINTGELFF | NA | TRBJ2-2 | TRBV2 | TRBD2
CASRPPGRDNSPLHF | NA | TRBJ1-6 | TRBV25-1 | NA
CASSPTTGDRTEAFF | NA | TRBJ1-1 | TRBV18 | TRBD1
CSVAGPNEKLFF | NA | TRBJ1-4 | TRBV29-1 | NA